This entry features one TCR beta chain sequence. Its antigen is still unknown. It has no much larger one-base neighbor in the sample; base qualities were not kept. The record originates from a study of T-cell memory formation after mild COVID-19 (dated by TCRdb to the early 2020s). About the full investigation: Most TCR sequence clusters were specific to one of the two donors. The cohort was made up of two young adult volunteers, one female and one male, who were previously healthy. T-cell clones expanding and contracting after mild COVID-19 in a couple of donors were tracked by longitudinal TCRalpha and TCRbeta repertoire sequencing.

The investigation overall reported the following: The second-wave clones that peaked on day 37 were not confirmed to be SARS-CoV-2 specific. Only two mild cases were covered by the study, and larger cohorts that include severe cases with pre-infection samples were considered necessary. Some responding clones were detected in pre-infection memory, suggesting pre-existing cross-reactive memory T cells joined the SARS-CoV-2 response. Contracting CD4+ clones appeared mostly in the CM and EM memory subsets, whereas CD8+ clones were enriched in EMRA. Balanced CD4/CD8 phenotypes were observed for clones contracting from day 15 to 85, whereas a bias towards CD4+ was observed for a second wave of clones expanding from day 15 to 37.

Counted from cysteine to phenylalanine, this CDR3 has 12 amino acids. The retained sequence is limited to the CDR3, 36 bases, with the frame set at the first base. CDR1 and CDR2, looked up from the germline V gene (reference sequence), are SEHNR and FQNEAQ. The junction carries 5 bases between V and J, which are trimmed by 3 bases and 8 bases respectively. PBMCs were isolated by Ficoll-Paque density gradient centrifugation. The sequencer listed for this sample is Illumina NovaSeq 6000. cDNA libraries for TCRalpha and TCRbeta were prepared by 5'RACE using constant-segment primers, with sample barcodes and unique molecular identifiers added. Trizol reagent was used to extract RNA from every sample. Library amplification was performed in two PCR steps, and a second sample barcode and Illumina TruSeq adapters were introduced in the second step. Sequencing of the libraries was done on an Illumina NovaSeq, producing 2 x 150 bp paired-end reads. The authors' analysis ran thus. Demultiplexing of reads and collapsing into UMI-guided consensus sequences were performed with migec v1.2.7. Using mixcr v2.1.11, the UMI consensuses were aligned to TRA and TRB V and J templates and assembled into clonotypes. A clonotype was counted as expanded or contracted only when both edgeR and NoisET called the clonotype significant, with the noise models trained on biological replicates. edgeR calls used a false discovery rate-adjusted p below 0.01 and a log2 fold-change threshold of 1. As an exploratory analysis of dynamics, max-normalized trajectories of the 1000 most abundant clonotypes were examined with PCA combined with hierarchical clustering. Separately sequenced CD4+ and CD8+ repertoires were used to assign a CD4 or CD8 phenotype to each responding clone. TCRdb ran its own pipeline on the public reads, namely fastp trimming at Q25 and MiXCR clone calling, and kept in-frame beta chains. Each entry merges the rows of one CDR3 protein and shows their most common DNA and genes. In this record, the V and J calls reflect TCRdb's handling and not the investigators' own analysis. The sample yields 300,000 to 400,000 distinct CDR3 sequences; more than 15% were counted once. The ten top clones hold around 22% of the sample.

The clonotype comes from a man between 18 and 35 years old who had mild COVID-19 (a few samples of this study predate the infection). The sample titles of this study are shuffled in the database, so cell type and time point are left out; the donor was told from shared clones. This chain is built from TRBV7-9 and TRBJ1-6; the D gene lacks a confident call. Source material: PBMCs or a T cell subset sorted from them (not recorded which). CDR3 protein: CASSFGDSPLHF. The nucleotide sequence reads TGTGCCAGCAGCTTCGGGGATTCACCCCTCCACTTT.